The 26 T cell receptor beta chains presented below share a single source sample, sequenced in a study of blood T cell repertoires in COVID-19. TCRdb's table, derived via immunoSEQ multiplex PCR, lists solely in-frame clones and lacks some. The sample carries 80,000 to 95,000 clones, 89% recorded once. Sequencing was done on a sample of peripheral blood. Receptors originate from a woman aged 70-85 years with acute or convalescent COVID-19.

J is TRBJ2-5 and V is TRBV24-1, with D perhaps matching TRBD1 (5 bases). From germline, CDR1 is KGHDR and CDR2 SFDVKD. This CDR3 is 14 amino acids long. Trimming stripped 3 bases from V and 2 bases from J, with 9 bases between. For the CDR3, the DNA is TGTGCCACCAGTGATAACAGGATTCAAGAGACCCAGTACTTC. Amino acids: CATSDNRIQETQYF.

For this clone: The junction does not match germline at one end; this may be a read error. The V and J genes are TRBV5-4 and TRBJ1-2; D ambiguous. Germline CDR1 reads SGHNT; CDR2 reads YYREEE (reference sequence). The CDR3 loop spans 12 amino acids. Here the CDR3 DNA reads TGTGCCAGCAGCTTGGTCTCTCAGTCTGCGGCCTTC. It is translated as CASSLVSQSAAF.

The rearrangement links TRBV6-4 to TRBJ2-1; 8 bases are a match to TRBD1. The CDR3 contains 14 residues. V was pared by 5 bases and J by 7 bases, with 7 bases of the junction left unmatched. Germline V CDR1 and CDR2: MRHNA, SNTAGT. The CDR3 region is CASSSDRVQNEQFF. As DNA, the CDR3 is TGTGCCAGCAGTTCGGACAGGGTGCAGAATGAGCAGTTCTTC.

Only one count was recorded for this clone. The J gene is TRBJ1-2, the V gene TRBV15, with 9 bases fitting TRBD1. Germline assignment: CDR1 LNHNV and CDR2 YYDKDF (reference sequence). V trimming: 1 base; J trimming: 7 bases; junction bases outside the gene matches: 10. CDR3 length: 16 residues. This chain's CDR3 is CATSRGAGTGRGGYTF. The CDR3, as DNA: TGTGCCACCAGCAGAGGAGCCGGGACAGGGAGAGGTGGCTACACCTTC. Combining the CDR3 with reference TRBV15 and TRBJ1-2 gives the whole variable domain DAMVIQNPRYQVTQFGKPVTLSCSQTLNHNVMYWYQQKSSQAPKLLFHYYDKDFNNEADTPDNFQSRRPNTSFCFLDIRSPGLGDTAMYLCATSRGAGTGRGGYTFGSGTRLTVV.

CDR3 region: CASSSNTEAFF. The CDR3 region has the DNA TGTGCCAGCAGTTCTAACACTGAAGCTTTCTTT. This rearrangement joins TRBV2 to TRBJ1-1, with no clear D. Germline CDR1 reads SNHLY; CDR2 reads FYNNEI. This CDR3 has 11 residues. V gave up 5 bases and J gave up 2 bases, with 3 bases separating them.

The V and J genes are TRBV5-1 and TRBJ1-1; 10 bases fit TRBD1. CDR1 is SGHRS and CDR2 is YFSETQ in the germline V gene. The CDR3 contains 15 residues. The V segment lost 4 bases and the J segment 5 bases; nucleotides outside the gene matches: 8. CDR3 sequence (DNA): TGCGCCAGCAGCGTGACAGGGGGCGCAGGGACTGAAGCTTTCTTT. This translates into CASSVTGGAGTEAFF.

The rearrangement links TRBV13 to TRBJ2-2; 10 nucleotides align to TRBD1. This CDR3 has 16 residues. V shed 2 bases, J shed 4 bases, and the junction held 4 bases outside the gene matches. Germline V gene sequence: CDR1 PRHDT, CDR2 FYEKMQ (reference sequence). This chain's CDR3 is CASSLIGQGVTGELFF. In nucleotides, the CDR3 is TGTGCCAGCAGCTTAATAGGACAGGGGGTCACCGGGGAGCTGTTTTTT.

This chain links TRBV28 with TRBJ1-5, with a tentative D call TRBD1 (5 bases). Germline V gene data show CDR1 as MDHEN and CDR2 as SYDVKM. CDR3 length equals 13 residues. V was trimmed by 5 bases and J by 1 base, leaving 6 bases between them. CDR3 sequence: CASSRGSNQPQHF. The CDR3 DNA is TGTGCCAGCAGTCGGGGGAGCAATCAGCCCCAGCATTTT.

The V and J genes are TRBV27 and TRBJ2-6; 9 bases line up with TRBD1. Germline CDR1 MNHEY, CDR2 SMNVEV (reference sequence). V shed 8 bases and J 2 bases; nucleotides not matched to a gene: 16. This CDR3 contains 19 residues. CDR3 sequence reads: CASRSTTGGISPGANVLTF. The CDR3 DNA is TGTGCCAGCCGATCGACGACAGGGGGAATATCGCCTGGGGCCAACGTCCTGACTTTC.

The V call is TRBV28, the J call TRBJ2-1; 12 bases line up with TRBD1. This CDR3 has 15 amino acids. With 5 bases clipped from V and 6 bases from J, the junction kept 5 bases outside the gene matches. Germline V gene sequence: CDR1 MDHEN, CDR2 SYDVKM. CDR3: CASSEPGQGANEQFF. The CDR3 bases are TGTGCCAGCAGTGAACCGGGACAGGGGGCCAATGAGCAGTTCTTC. Combining the CDR3 with reference TRBV28 and TRBJ2-1 gives the whole variable domain DVKVTQSSRYLVKRTGEKVFLECVQDMDHENMFWYRQDPGLGLRLIYFSYDVKMKEKGDIPEGYSVSREKKERFSLILESASTNQTSMYLCASSEPGQGANEQFFGPGTRLTVL.

The chain couples TRBV6-5 to TRBJ2-1; 14 bases match TRBD2. The CDR3 extends over 14 amino acids. Germline CDR1 is MNHEY and CDR2 is SVGAGI. V was pared by 6 bases and J by 9 bases, with 4 bases of the junction left unmatched. For the CDR3, the DNA is TGTGCCAGCAGGACTAGCGGGGGGGCCGGTGAGCAGTTCTTC. Encoded protein: CASRTSGGAGEQFF.

V and J are TRBV3-1 (or the pseudogene TRBV3-2) and TRBJ2-1; weak D call: TRBD2 (7 bases). Germline CDR1 is LGHDT and CDR2 is YNNKEL (reference sequence). Trimming stripped 1 base from V and 4 bases from J, with 17 bases between. The CDR3 totals 17 residues. DNA for the CDR3: TGTGCCAGCAGCCAAGGCCCGGGACGGGGGGCATACAATGAGCAGTTCTTC. Translation gives CASSQGPGRGAYNEQFF.

This sequence joins TRBV27 and TRBJ2-2; 7 bases are shared with TRBD2. The CDR3 is made up of 17 amino acids. Germline V gene data show CDR1 as MNHEY and CDR2 as SMNVEV (reference sequence). J was trimmed by 1 base and V by 5 bases; bases with no gene match: 10. The CDR3 DNA sequence: TGTGCCAGCAGTCAACGAAGACTAGCTGTGAACACCGGGGAGCTGTTTTTT. It codes for CASSQRRLAVNTGELFF.

This rearrangement joins TRBV6-5 to TRBJ2-5; TRBD1 agrees at 10 bases. The germline CDR1 and CDR2 sequences are MNHEY and SVGAGI. The CDR3 covers 12 residues. Trimming at V came to 11 bases and at J to 5 bases, leaving 5 bases not matched to a gene. As DNA, the CDR3 is TGTGCCGGGTCGACAGGGGGCGAGACCCAGTACTTC. Residues: CAGSTGGETQYF.

This rearrangement joins TRBV29-1 to TRBJ2-1, with TRBD1 matching over 7 bases. The germline V gene encodes CDR1 SQVTM and CDR2 ANQGSEA. The length of the CDR3 is 14 residues. J lost 4 bases, V lost 6 bases, and 9 bases had no gene match. The CDR3 reads CSVDLGQRYNEQFF. The CDR3 coding sequence is TGCAGCGTCGACTTGGGACAGAGATACAATGAGCAGTTCTTC.

The chain carries TRBV11-2 and TRBJ2-1; 8 bases map to TRBD1. Trimming took 5 bases from V and 0 from J; bases not matched to a gene: 12. This CDR3 is 18 amino acids long. The germline CDR1 and CDR2 sequences are SGHAT and FQNNGV. The CDR3 DNA follows: TGTGCCAGCAGCCGTGGATCGGGACAGGTGAGCTCCTACAATGAGCAGTTCTTC. Protein sequence: CASSRGSGQVSSYNEQFF.

This clone was seen only once. This chain joins TRBV3-1 (or the pseudogene TRBV3-2) and TRBJ1-6; TRBD1 aligns across 7 bases. Trimming at V came to 5 bases and at J to 7 bases, leaving 8 bases not matched to a gene. CDR3 length: 15 residues. Germline loops: CDR1 LGHDT, CDR2 YNNKEL (reference sequence). For the CDR3, the DNA is TGTGCCAGCAGCTCCCGACAGGGTGACAATTCACCCCTCCACTTT. Translation: CASSSRQGDNSPLHF.

The V gene is TRBV10-1, the J gene TRBJ2-1, with 10 bases identical to TRBD1. The CDR3 contains 15 residues. The V and J ends lost 8 bases and 10 bases, in that order; junction bases with no gene match: 14. From germline, CDR1 is WNHNN and CDR2 SYGVQD (reference sequence). CDR3 loop: CASAAGTGVHIEQFF. DNA for the CDR3: TGCGCCAGCGCCGCCGGGACAGGGGTGCATATCGAGCAGTTCTTC.

The rearrangement joins TRBV9 to TRBJ2-2; 9 bases fit TRBD1. The ends lost 5 bases at V and 3 bases at J; junction bases unmatched: 5. Germline values: CDR1 SGDLS, CDR2 YYNGEE. The CDR3 consists of 15 residues. The CDR3, as DNA: TGTGCCAGCAGGAGGACAGGGGACGACACCGGGGAGCTGTTTTTT. Translating it yields CASRRTGDDTGELFF. Combining the CDR3 with reference TRBV9 and TRBJ2-2 gives the whole variable domain DSGVTQTPKHLITATGQRVTLRCSPRSGDLSVYWYQQSLDQGLQFLIQYYNGEERAKGNILERFSAQQFPDLHSELNLSSLELGDSALYFCASRRTGDDTGELFFGEGSRLTVL.

The chain has TRBV5-1 and TRBJ1-1, with D hard to call. Trimming shortened V by 1 base and J by 6 bases, and 13 bases separated the two germline ends. Germline V CDR1 and CDR2: SGHRS, YFSETQ. This CDR3 comprises 14 residues. The CDR3: CASSLKGEMAEAFF. DNA for the CDR3: TGCGCCAGCAGCTTGAAGGGAGAGATGGCTGAAGCTTTCTTT.

This chain connects TRBV6-5 to TRBJ2-1; D possibly corresponds to TRBD1 (5 bases). V was cut by 8 bases and J by 2 bases, with 16 bases left in between. This CDR3 region has 15 residues. The germline gives CDR1 MNHEY, CDR2 SVGAGI. The CDR3 region is CASLSGARAYNEQFF. The CDR3 bases are TGTGCCAGCCTTAGTGGGGCGCGCGCCTACAATGAGCAGTTCTTC.

This clone occurred a few times. The J gene is TRBJ2-1, the V gene TRBV9; D not certain. The CDR3 totals 13 residues. Looked up from germline, CDR1 is SGDLS and CDR2 is YYNGEE. V lost 0 bases and J lost 7, with 8 bases in between. CDR3 in DNA: TGTGCCAGCAGCGTAGAGTGGCAAAATGAGCAGTTCTTC. It specifies CASSVEWQNEQFF. The variable domain in full, completed from reference TRBV9 and TRBJ2-1, reads DSGVTQTPKHLITATGQRVTLRCSPRSGDLSVYWYQQSLDQGLQFLIQYYNGEERAKGNILERFSAQQFPDLHSELNLSSLELGDSALYFCASSVEWQNEQFFGPGTRLTVL.

The chain couples TRBV20-1 to TRBJ1-1, with 10 bases identical to TRBD1. Per the germline V gene, CDR1 is DFQATT and CDR2 is SNEGSKA (reference sequence). V was pared by 3 bases and J by 0 bases, with 7 bases of the junction left unmatched. The length of the CDR3 is 16 residues. CDR3 DNA sequence: TGCAGTGCTAGTCCCGGGACAGGGGTGATGAACACTGAAGCTTTCTTT. It translates to CSASPGTGVMNTEAFF.

The chain is built from TRBV5-4 and TRBJ1-6; D call uncertain. V lost 3 bases to trimming and J lost 7 bases, with 17 bases between them. This CDR3 comprises 16 residues. CDR1 and CDR2 (germline): SGHNT, YYREEE (reference sequence). CDR3 in DNA: TGTGCCAGCAGCTCCGCGGCATCAAGTAGGAATTCACCCCTCCACTTT. Translated, it gives CASSSAASSRNSPLHF.

This clone was counted a single time. This chain links TRBV5-4 with TRBJ2-6, with D hard to call. Trimming took 4 bases from V and 5 from J, leaving 10 bases between them. This CDR3 is built from 14 residues. Germline V gives CDR1 SGHNT, CDR2 YYREEE (reference sequence). The CDR3: CASSLSLRANVLTF. The CDR3 nucleotides are TGTGCCAGCAGCCTTTCTTTAAGGGCCAACGTCCTGACTTTC.

Only one count was recorded for this clone. The chain uses TRBV18 and TRBJ1-5; perhaps TRBD1 as D (6 bases). Germline CDR1 KGHSH, CDR2 LQKENI. The CDR3 loop spans 14 amino acids. Trimming stripped 6 bases from V and 1 base from J, with 10 bases between. This CDR3 is CASSPGQSNQPQHF. CDR3 DNA sequence: TGTGCCAGCTCCCCCGGACAGAGCAATCAGCCCCAGCATTTT.